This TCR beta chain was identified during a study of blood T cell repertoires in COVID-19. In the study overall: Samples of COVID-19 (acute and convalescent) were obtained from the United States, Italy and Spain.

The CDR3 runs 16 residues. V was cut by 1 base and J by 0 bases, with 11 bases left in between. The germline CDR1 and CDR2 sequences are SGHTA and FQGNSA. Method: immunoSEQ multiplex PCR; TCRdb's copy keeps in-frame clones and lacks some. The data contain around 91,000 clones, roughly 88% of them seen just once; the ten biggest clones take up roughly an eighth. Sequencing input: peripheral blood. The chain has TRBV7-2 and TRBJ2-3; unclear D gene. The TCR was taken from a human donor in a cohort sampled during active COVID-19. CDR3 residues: CASSLGYSSSTDTQYF. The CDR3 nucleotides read TGTGCCAGCAGCTTAGGTTACTCTAGTAGCACAGATACGCAGTATTTT.